This paragraph reports one T cell receptor (beta chain). The data were obtained in a study of blood T cell repertoires in COVID-19. Across the whole study: The analysed material was cDNA or gDNA that came from T cells, B-cell-depleted T cells, or PBMCs.

This CDR3 has 11 amino acids. Trimming took 5 bases from V and 5 from J, leaving 6 bases between them. Looked up from germline, CDR1 is SGHTA and CDR2 is FQGNSA. Only in-frame clones appear in the TCRdb table, and some are missing; sequencing was by immunoSEQ multiplex PCR. The data hold roughly 180,000 clones, with roughly 82% observed a single time. V is TRBV7-2 and J is TRBJ1-2; D gene unclear. Material: peripheral blood. This receptor was identified in a woman aged 30 to 39 with acute or convalescent COVID-19. This chain's CDR3 is CASSRTYGYTF. The CDR3 DNA reads TGTGCCAGCAGCCGCACTTATGGCTACACCTTC.